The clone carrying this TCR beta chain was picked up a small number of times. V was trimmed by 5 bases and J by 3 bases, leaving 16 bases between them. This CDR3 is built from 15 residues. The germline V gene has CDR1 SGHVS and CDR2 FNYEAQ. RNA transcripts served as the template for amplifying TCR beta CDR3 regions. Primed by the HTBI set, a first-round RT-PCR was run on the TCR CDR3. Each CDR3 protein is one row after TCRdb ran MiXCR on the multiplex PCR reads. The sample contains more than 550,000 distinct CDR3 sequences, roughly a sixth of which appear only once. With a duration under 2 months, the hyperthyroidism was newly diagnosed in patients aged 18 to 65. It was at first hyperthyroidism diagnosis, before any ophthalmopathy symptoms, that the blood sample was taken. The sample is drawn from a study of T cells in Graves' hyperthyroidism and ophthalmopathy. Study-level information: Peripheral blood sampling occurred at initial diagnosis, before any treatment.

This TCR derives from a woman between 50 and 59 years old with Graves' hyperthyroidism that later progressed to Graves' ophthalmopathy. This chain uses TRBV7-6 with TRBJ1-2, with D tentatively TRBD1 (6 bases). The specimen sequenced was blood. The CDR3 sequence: CASSPQQGTDYGYTF. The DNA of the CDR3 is TGTGCCAGCAGCCCCCAACAGGGAACAGACTATGGCTACACCTTC. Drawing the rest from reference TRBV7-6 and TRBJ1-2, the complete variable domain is GAGVSQSPRYKVTKRGQDVALRCDPISGHVSLYWYRQALGQGPEFLTYFNYEAQQDKSGLPNDRFSAERPEGSISTLTIQRTEQRDSAMYRCASSPQQGTDYGYTFGSGTRLTVV.